This TCR beta chain originates from a study of T cell responses to AZD1222 COVID-19 vaccine. In its sample, this clone was seen a few times. Assay used: immunoSEQ multiplex PCR; TCRdb lists only in-frame clones, some missing. In the table there are over 150,000 clones, just under 90% of which are singletons. Germline CDR1 reads SGHRS; CDR2 reads YFSETQ. CDR3 size: 17 residues. Trimming stripped 4 bases from V and 4 bases from J, with 22 bases between. The sequence was obtained from an adult in good health. Sequencing was performed on peripheral blood, taken on day 0 of AZD1222 vaccination. The rearrangement links TRBV5-1 to TRBJ2-3; D might be TRBD2 (6 bases). The CDR3 loop is CASSPGGGGDGSDTQYF. DNA of the CDR3: TGCGCCAGCAGCCCAGGCGGTGGCGGGGACGGTTCAGATACGCAGTATTTT.